This TCR beta chain is drawn from a study of blood T cells in healthy people across ages. The CDR3 extends over 18 amino acids. The V and J ends lost 6 bases and 3 bases respectively, with 23 bases between them. A second PCR, run for roughly 7 to 12 cycles, used a sample-barcoded 5' primer plus a J-beta primer mix. Unique molecular identifiers of 12 random nucleotides labeled each cDNA. Each sample provided no less than 2.5 million CDR3-containing paired-end reads. TCRdb recomputed calls from the 5' RACE reads with MiXCR, one row per CDR3 protein. In the table there are about 580,000 distinct CDR3 sequences, under 55% of which are singletons.

The TCR was taken from an elderly man in good health. The chain is built from TRBV12-3 or TRBV12-4 and TRBJ1-4; D is unresolved. Specimen: blood. CDR3 in DNA: TGTGCCAGCAGCTTCTCCGTGACCTTTGGCACCTCTAATGAAAAACTGTTTTTT. Translating it yields CASSFSVTFGTSNEKLFF.